These T cell receptor beta chains were read from a single sample in a study of blood T cells in healthy people across ages. TCRdb re-derived calls from the 5' RACE reads in MiXCR, one entry per CDR3 protein. The table includes about 1,600,000 distinct CDR3 sequences, 35% to 45% detected once. Sequencing was performed on blood. These TCRs come from a woman aged 18-30 years in good health. Each CDR3 is given with its conserved first and last residue. D genes are given only for firm matches. Expanded clones are given a class, and other clones once, few, many or no size at all.

clone_size,d_call,v_call,j_call,cdr3_nt,cdr3_aa
NA,NA,TRBV7-9,TRBJ1-4,TGTGCCAGCACTCCAGGGGACCATAATGAAAAACTGTTTTTT,CASTPGDHNEKLFF
few,TRBD1,TRBV29-1,TRBJ2-5,TGCAGCGTAGAACAGGGGGCCCAAGAGACCCAGTACTTC,CSVEQGAQETQYF
NA,NA,TRBV10-3,TRBJ2-5,TGTGCCATCACAAGGCAGAGTTCAGAGACCCAGTACTTC,CAITRQSSETQYF
NA,TRBD2,TRBV7-3,TRBJ2-3,TGTGCCAGCAGCCCGGGACTAGCGGACGATACGCAGTATTTT,CASSPGLADDTQYF
NA,NA,TRBV12-3/TRBV12-4,TRBJ1-2,TGTGCCAGCAGTTTGTCCCGAGGCTTTGGCTACACCTTC,CASSLSRGFGYTF
few,NA,TRBV10-3,TRBJ1-2,TGTGCCATCAGTGATTTAAATGCCGGTGGGAATGGCTACACCTTC,CAISDLNAGGNGYTF
few,TRBD1,TRBV4-1,TRBJ2-4,TGCGCCAGCAGCCAAGATGGGGACAGGGGAGCCAAAAACATTCAGTACTTC,CASSQDGDRGAKNIQYF
NA,TRBD2,TRBV7-9,TRBJ2-7,TGTGCCAGCAGCTTAGTAGCGGGAGCGGTCGAGCAGTACTTC,CASSLVAGAVEQYF
few,NA,TRBV28,TRBJ2-5,TGTGCCAGCATCATCTCCAGGGGTCGGGAGACCCAGTACTTC,CASIISRGRETQYF
NA,TRBD1,TRBV5-5,TRBJ1-2,TGTGCCAGCAGCCATGGACAGGGAGACCATTCTCCATATGGCTACACCTTC,CASSHGQGDHSPYGYTF
few,NA,TRBV14,TRBJ2-3,TGTGCCAGCAGCCCAGTGCTCTCCACAGATACGCAGTATTTT,CASSPVLSTDTQYF
NA,NA,TRBV13,TRBJ2-7,TGTGCCAGCAGCTTAAGCGGGTTAGGCTCCGACGAGCAGTACTTC,CASSLSGLGSDEQYF
NA,NA,TRBV9,TRBJ2-3,TGTGCCAGCAGCACCCGGGACCCGGCAAGGGCGCAGTATTTT,CASSTRDPARAQYF
NA,NA,TRBV3-1,TRBJ2-3,TGTGCCAGCAGCCAAGAACCCACGTTGGCGGATTACACTGATACGCAGTATTTT,CASSQEPTLADYTDTQYF
few,TRBD2,TRBV29-1,TRBJ2-1,TGCAGCGTGGGATTGGGACTAGCGGGGTCTGAGCAGTTCTTC,CSVGLGLAGSEQFF
NA,TRBD2,TRBV27,TRBJ2-7,TGTGCCAGCGGGAGCGGGGGCCTTTTCCAGTACTTC,CASGSGGLFQYF
few,TRBD1,TRBV12-3/TRBV12-4,TRBJ2-7,TGTGCCAGCAGTTTAGGGACAGGGCTCCACGAGCAGTACTTC,CASSLGTGLHEQYF
NA,NA,TRBV6-1,TRBJ2-3,TGTGCCAGCAGCTCAGGGGTAGGAGGCACAGATACGCAGTATTTT,CASSSGVGGTDTQYF
many,TRBD2,TRBV10-2,TRBJ2-7,TGCGCCACACAAGGGACTAGCGGCTCCTACGAGCAGTACTTC,CATQGTSGSYEQYF
NA,NA,TRBV29-1,TRBJ2-3,TGCAGCGTAGAGCCGTGGGGTCCCACCACAGATACGCAGTATTTT,CSVEPWGPTTDTQYF
NA,NA,TRBV20-1,TRBJ2-7,TGCAGTGCTAGACCCCCGTGGTGGACAGATGAGCAGTACTTC,CSARPPWWTDEQYF
NA,TRBD1,TRBV11-2,TRBJ1-1,TGTGCCAGCACCGGGGGGGCAGGGGGCGTGGGCACTGAAACTTTCTTT,CASTGGAGGVGTETFF
NA,TRBD2,TRBV7-2,TRBJ2-3,TGTGCCAGCAGCTTAGCGCGGGAGGTAACAGATACGCAGTATTTT,CASSLAREVTDTQYF
NA,TRBD1,TRBV12-3/TRBV12-4,TRBJ1-6,TGTGCCAGCAGTCGGACAGGACACGGGGCAGGTAATTCACCCCTCCACTTT,CASSRTGHGAGNSPLHF
NA,NA,TRBV6-5,TRBJ1-1,TGTGCCAGCAGTCCCCTGGGGGCGACTATAGCTTTCTTT,CASSPLGATIAFF
NA,TRBD2,TRBV27,TRBJ2-1,TGTGCCAGCGGGACTAGCTCCAACAATGAGCAGTTCTTC,CASGTSSNNEQFF
NA,TRBD2,TRBV7-2,TRBJ2-3,TGTGCCAGCAGCTTAAATGGAGCGGGAGCGGCAGATACGCAGTATTTT,CASSLNGAGAADTQYF
NA,NA,TRBV7-9,TRBJ2-3,TGTGCGGGGGTACCTAGCACAGATACGCAGTATTTT,CAGVPSTDTQYF
NA,TRBD2,TRBV20-1,TRBJ2-7,TGCAGTGCTAGAGCCGATAGCGGGAATGGCTACGAGCAGTACTTC,CSARADSGNGYEQYF
NA,TRBD2,TRBV20-1,TRBJ2-3,TGCAGTGCTACCGATCTCGCGCGGGGGAGCACAGATACGCAGTATTTT,CSATDLARGSTDTQYF
many,NA,TRBV4-1,TRBJ2-7,TGCGCCAGCAGCCCCGTCGACTCCTACGAGCAGTACTTC,CASSPVDSYEQYF
NA,NA,TRBV20-1,TRBJ2-2,TGCAGTGCTCCACGCGACGGAGTGAACACCGGGGAGCTGTTTTTT,CSAPRDGVNTGELFF
few,NA,TRBV11-3,TRBJ2-1,TGTGCCAGCAGCTTAGATCATAGCGACGAGCAGTTCTTC,CASSLDHSDEQFF
NA,TRBD1,TRBV4-1,TRBJ1-2,TGCGCCAGCAGCCAAGGGCGCCAGGGACAGAAGAACTATGGCTACACCTTC,CASSQGRQGQKNYGYTF
NA,NA,TRBV7-9,TRBJ2-1,TGTGCCAGCAGCTCTTCGACAGGCGGAAACCACAATGAGCAGTTCTTC,CASSSSTGGNHNEQFF
NA,NA,TRBV14,TRBJ1-4,TGTGCCAGCAGCTCCCGGGGAGGGAAAACTGAAAAACTGTTTTTT,CASSSRGGKTEKLFF
few,NA,TRBV27,TRBJ2-7,TGTGCCAGCAGTTTCGGTTTGAAGCAGTACTTC,CASSFGLKQYF
NA,TRBD2,TRBV6-6,TRBJ2-7,TGTGCCAGCATGTTTACTAGCGGGGGCACCTACGAGCAGTACTTC,CASMFTSGGTYEQYF
NA,TRBD1,TRBV7-2,TRBJ2-7,TGTGCCAGCAGCCTTACAGGGGGAATTGGCCACGAGCAGTACTTC,CASSLTGGIGHEQYF
few,TRBD2,TRBV6-6,TRBJ2-1,TGTGCCAGCAGTAACTCCGGGACTAGCCTCGGCAATGAGCAGTTCTTC,CASSNSGTSLGNEQFF
NA,TRBD2,TRBV7-2,TRBJ2-5,TGTGCCAGCAGCCCCCCCGGACTAGCGGGGCGAGAGACCAAGTACTTC,CASSPPGLAGRETKYF